This paragraph covers one TCR beta chain sequence. Its target is unknown. An end of the junction does not agree with germline; a read error may underlie this. These data are taken from a study of cytomegalovirus exposure and HLA in healthy donors. A multiplex PCR was run with 60 Vbeta primers and 13 Jbeta primers. TCRdb keeps only in-frame clones here, not all; method: immunoSEQ multiplex PCR. The sample table includes about 67,000 clones. Overall study results and limits: TCR beta V- and J-gene trimming was later associated with a missense DCLRE1C variant.

The length of the CDR3 is 12 residues. Germline loops: CDR1 SEHNR, CDR2 FQNEAQ (reference sequence). The V call is TRBV7-9, the J call TRBJ1-3; D is unclear. Sequenced material: PBMCs. This TCR was sampled from a man aged 25-40 years in good health and CMV-seropositive. The CDR3 protein is CASSSPGNNIYF. CDR3 bases: TGTGCCAGCAGTTCACCGGGAAACAACATATATTTT.